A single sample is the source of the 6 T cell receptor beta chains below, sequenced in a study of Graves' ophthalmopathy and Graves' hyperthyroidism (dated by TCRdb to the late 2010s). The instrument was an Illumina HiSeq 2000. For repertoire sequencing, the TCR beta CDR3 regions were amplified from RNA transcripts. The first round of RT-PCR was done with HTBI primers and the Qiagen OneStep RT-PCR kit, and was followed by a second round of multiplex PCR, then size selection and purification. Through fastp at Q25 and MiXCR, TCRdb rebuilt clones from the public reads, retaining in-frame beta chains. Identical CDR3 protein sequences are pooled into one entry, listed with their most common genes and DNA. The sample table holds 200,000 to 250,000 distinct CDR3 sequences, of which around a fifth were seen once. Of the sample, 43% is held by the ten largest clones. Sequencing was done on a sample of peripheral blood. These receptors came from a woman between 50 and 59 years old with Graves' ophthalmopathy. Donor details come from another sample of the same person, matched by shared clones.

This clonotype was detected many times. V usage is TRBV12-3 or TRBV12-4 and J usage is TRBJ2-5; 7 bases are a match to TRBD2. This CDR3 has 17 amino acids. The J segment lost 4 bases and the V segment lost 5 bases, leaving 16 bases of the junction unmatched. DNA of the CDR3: TGTGCCAGCAGTCCGGGGAGGGCCGGCTTTCCGGGAGAGACCCAGTACTTC. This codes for CASSPGRAGFPGETQYF.

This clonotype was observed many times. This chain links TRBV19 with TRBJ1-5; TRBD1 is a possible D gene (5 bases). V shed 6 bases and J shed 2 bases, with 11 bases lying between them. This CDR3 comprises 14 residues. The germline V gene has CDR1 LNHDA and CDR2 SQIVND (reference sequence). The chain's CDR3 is CASRHTGGNQPQHF. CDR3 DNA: TGTGCCAGTAGGCACACAGGTGGCAATCAGCCCCAGCATTTT.

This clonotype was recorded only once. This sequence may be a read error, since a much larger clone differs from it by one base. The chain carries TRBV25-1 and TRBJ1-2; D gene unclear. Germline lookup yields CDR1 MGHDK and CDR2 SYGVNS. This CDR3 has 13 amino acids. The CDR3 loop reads CVSQGNGGNGYTF. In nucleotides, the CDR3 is TGTGTCAGCCAAGGGAACGGCGGGAATGGCTACACCTTC.

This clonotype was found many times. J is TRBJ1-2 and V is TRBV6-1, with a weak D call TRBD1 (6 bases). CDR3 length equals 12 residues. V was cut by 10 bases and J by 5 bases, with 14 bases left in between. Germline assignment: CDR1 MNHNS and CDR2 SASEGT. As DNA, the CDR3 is TGTGCCATCCAACAGGGCCAGTATGGCTACACCTTC. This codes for CAIQQGQYGYTF.

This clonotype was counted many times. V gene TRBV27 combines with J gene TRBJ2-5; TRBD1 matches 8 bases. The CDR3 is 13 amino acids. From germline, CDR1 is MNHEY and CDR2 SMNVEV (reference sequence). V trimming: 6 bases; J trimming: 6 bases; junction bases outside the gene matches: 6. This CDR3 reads CASSRQGSKTQYF. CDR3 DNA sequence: TGTGCCAGCAGCCGACAGGGGTCGAAGACCCAGTACTTC.

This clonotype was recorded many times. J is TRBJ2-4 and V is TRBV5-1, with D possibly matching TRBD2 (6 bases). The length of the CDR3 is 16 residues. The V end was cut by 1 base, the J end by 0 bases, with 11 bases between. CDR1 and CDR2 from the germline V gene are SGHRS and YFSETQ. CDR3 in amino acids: CASSLYGGGAKNIQYF. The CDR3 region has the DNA TGCGCCAGCAGCTTGTACGGGGGAGGAGCCAAAAACATTCAGTACTTC.